The rows below give T cell receptor beta chains drawn from one sample of a study of blood T cell repertoires in COVID-19. This table comes from immunoSEQ multiplex PCR, and its TCRdb copy is limited to in-frame clones, with some not included. Of over 100,000 clones listed, less than 90% were seen once; the top ten hold approximately 3.5%. Sequenced material: PBMCs or T cells enriched from blood (not recorded which). These receptors came from a woman aged 25 to 45 who had recovered from COVID-19. Both conserved end residues are part of each CDR3. Fields, in order: D gene, J gene, clone size, V gene, CDR3 DNA, CDR3 protein. The D gene is left open where the match is weak. Part of the rows lack a size; the others show once, few, many or a class for expanded clones.

d_call: TRBD2
j_call: TRBJ2-1
clone_size: NA
v_call: TRBV30
cdr3_nt: TGTGCCTGGAGTGGACTAGCGGGAGAGGGTGAGCAGTTCTTC
cdr3_aa: CAWSGLAGEGEQFF

d_call: TRBD1
j_call: TRBJ2-3
clone_size: NA
v_call: TRBV7-9
cdr3_nt: TGTGCCAGCAGCCTTGGGGACAGGGGAAGGAGAGATACGCAGTATTTT
cdr3_aa: CASSLGDRGRRDTQYF

d_call: NA
j_call: TRBJ1-5
clone_size: NA
v_call: TRBV18
cdr3_nt: TGTGCCAGCTCACAGGACAGCCATAGCAATCAGCCCCAGCATTTT
cdr3_aa: CASSQDSHSNQPQHF

d_call: TRBD2
j_call: TRBJ2-2
clone_size: NA
v_call: TRBV7-3
cdr3_nt: TGTGCCAGCAGGCGACTCAGCGGGACCGGGGCCGGGGAGCTGTTTTTT
cdr3_aa: CASRRLSGTGAGELFF

d_call: NA
j_call: TRBJ1-1
clone_size: once
v_call: TRBV12-3/TRBV12-4
cdr3_nt: TGTGCCAGCAGTTTTTCAGGTGAAGCTTTCTTT
cdr3_aa: CASSFSGEAFF

d_call: NA
j_call: TRBJ2-7
clone_size: NA
v_call: TRBV14
cdr3_nt: TGTGCCAGCAGCCAAGGTAGCGGATACTCTTCCTACGAGCAGTACTTC
cdr3_aa: CASSQGSGYSSYEQYF

d_call: NA
j_call: TRBJ1-6
clone_size: NA
v_call: TRBV7-2
cdr3_nt: TGTGCCAGCAGCTTATTGGGCCAGGGCAATTCACCCCTCCACTTT
cdr3_aa: CASSLLGQGNSPLHF

d_call: TRBD2
j_call: TRBJ2-4
clone_size: NA
v_call: TRBV3-1/TRBV3-2
cdr3_nt: TGTGCCAGCAGCTTTCTAGCGGTCGTAGCCAAAAACATTCAGTACTTC
cdr3_aa: CASSFLAVVAKNIQYF

d_call: NA
j_call: TRBJ2-7
clone_size: once
v_call: TRBV15
cdr3_nt: TGTGCCACCAGCCGGGGGGGACAGCGGACCTACGAGCAGTACTTC
cdr3_aa: CATSRGGQRTYEQYF

d_call: TRBD2
j_call: TRBJ2-1
clone_size: NA
v_call: TRBV5-1
cdr3_nt: TGCGCCAGCAGCTTGGCCCAAGGGACTAGCTTCGGTGAGCAGTTCTTC
cdr3_aa: CASSLAQGTSFGEQFF

d_call: TRBD2
j_call: TRBJ2-3
clone_size: NA
v_call: TRBV2
cdr3_nt: TGTGCCAGCAGTGAGGGGACTAGCGGGGGTGATACGCAGTATTTT
cdr3_aa: CASSEGTSGGDTQYF

d_call: TRBD2
j_call: TRBJ2-1
clone_size: NA
v_call: TRBV4-1
cdr3_nt: TGCGCCAGCAGCCAAGTAACAGCGGGAGGGAGGGATGAGCAGTTCTTC
cdr3_aa: CASSQVTAGGRDEQFF

d_call: NA
j_call: TRBJ2-3
clone_size: NA
v_call: TRBV5-1
cdr3_nt: TGCGCCAGCAGCTTGGGTTTCGTGACAGATACGCAGTATTTT
cdr3_aa: CASSLGFVTDTQYF

d_call: NA
j_call: TRBJ2-7
clone_size: NA
v_call: TRBV6-5
cdr3_nt: TGTGCCAGCACCTACGGCTACGAGCAGTACTTC
cdr3_aa: CASTYGYEQYF

d_call: NA
j_call: TRBJ2-5
clone_size: NA
v_call: TRBV5-1
cdr3_nt: TGCGCCAGCAGCTTGGTGGGCAGCCCAAAAGAGACCCAGTACTTC
cdr3_aa: CASSLVGSPKETQYF

d_call: NA
j_call: TRBJ2-2
clone_size: NA
v_call: TRBV7-2
cdr3_nt: TGTGCCAGCAGCTTAGGGGCTGGGGGGACGAACACCGGGGAGCTGTTTTTT
cdr3_aa: CASSLGAGGTNTGELFF